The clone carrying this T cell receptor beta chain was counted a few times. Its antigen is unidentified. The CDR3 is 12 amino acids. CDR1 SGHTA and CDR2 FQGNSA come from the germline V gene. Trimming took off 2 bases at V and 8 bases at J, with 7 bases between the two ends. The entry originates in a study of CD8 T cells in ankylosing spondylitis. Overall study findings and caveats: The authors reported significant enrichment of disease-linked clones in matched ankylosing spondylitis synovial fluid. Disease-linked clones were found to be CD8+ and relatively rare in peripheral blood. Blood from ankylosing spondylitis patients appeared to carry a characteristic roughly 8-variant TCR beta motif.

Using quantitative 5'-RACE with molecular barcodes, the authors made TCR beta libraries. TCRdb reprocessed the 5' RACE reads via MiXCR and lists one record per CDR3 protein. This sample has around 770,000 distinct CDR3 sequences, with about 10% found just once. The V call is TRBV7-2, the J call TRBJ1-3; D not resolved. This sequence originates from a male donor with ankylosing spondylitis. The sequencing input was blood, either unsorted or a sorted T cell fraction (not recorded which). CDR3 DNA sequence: TGTGCCAGCAGCTTACGAGGCTACACCATATATTTT. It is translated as CASSLRGYTIYF.